Presented here are 24 T cell receptor beta chains from one specimen sequenced in a study of blood T cell repertoires in COVID-19. Sequencing was performed with immunoSEQ multiplex PCR; in TCRdb, only in-frame clones are kept and a portion is missing. Of roughly 100,000 clones in the sample, 80% to 90% were seen once. Sequenced: peripheral blood. All receptors derive from an older man with acute or convalescent COVID-19.

The gene calls are TRBV6-5 and TRBJ2-7; no clear D. The germline V gene encodes CDR1 MNHEY and CDR2 SVGAGI. This CDR3 spans 15 amino acids. The V gene lost 4 bases and the J gene lost 2 bases, with 15 bases spanning the gap. The CDR3 nucleotides are TGTGCCAGCAGTTTCGAACGGCGCGGAGCCTACGAGCAGTACTTC. Residues: CASSFERRGAYEQYF.

This chain connects TRBV7-6 to TRBJ1-2; D gene ambiguous. The V gene lost 4 bases and the J gene lost 9 bases, with 9 bases spanning the gap. Germline loops: CDR1 SGHVS, CDR2 FNYEAQ. The CDR3 is 11 residues long. Written as DNA, the CDR3 is TGTGCCAGCAGCTCCGGGGTTAGCTACACCTTC. It translates to CASSSGVSYTF.

The chain carries TRBV4-1 and TRBJ2-2, with 7 bases fitting TRBD2. The CDR3 sequence is 17 residues long. The junction had 7 bases not matched to a gene; V was cut back by 0 bases and J by 3 bases. Germline CDR1 is MGHRA and CDR2 is YSYEKL. For the CDR3, the DNA is TGCGCCAGCAGCCAAGATGGTGGCGGGGGAGACACCGGGGAGCTGTTTTTT. Translated: CASSQDGGGGDTGELFF.

This chain joins TRBV5-6 and TRBJ1-4, with 8 bases aligning to TRBD1. Germline CDR1 reads SGHDT; CDR2 reads YYEEEE. With 4 bases clipped from V and 3 bases from J, the junction kept 11 bases outside the gene matches. CDR3 length: 17 amino acids. The CDR3 DNA sequence: TGTGCCAGCAGCAGCCAGGGGGCGGGTCGAGCTAATGAAAAACTGTTTTTT. Translation: CASSSQGAGRANEKLFF.

The chain couples TRBV24-1 to TRBJ2-3; tentative D call: TRBD1 (5 bases). V was trimmed by 5 bases and J by 1 base, leaving 12 bases between them. Germline loops: CDR1 KGHDR, CDR2 SFDVKD. The CDR3 consists of 15 residues. The DNA of the CDR3 is TGTGCCACCAGTGTCGGCAGGGTCGGCACAGATACGCAGTATTTT. Translated, it gives CATSVGRVGTDTQYF.

As DNA, the CDR3 is TGTGCCAGCAGCCCGCGGACAGGGGGCGACTATGGCTACACCTTC. Residues: CASSPRTGGDYGYTF. V usage is TRBV11-3 and J usage is TRBJ1-2; 11 bases match TRBD1. Per the germline V gene, CDR1 is SGHNT and CDR2 is YENEEA. Trimming at V came to 5 bases and at J to 3 bases, leaving 5 bases not matched to a gene. The CDR3 consists of 15 residues.

This chain links TRBV10-3 with TRBJ1-3; 7 bases match TRBD1. CDR3 length: 16 residues. Germline V gene data show CDR1 as ENHRY and CDR2 as SYGVKD. Trimming removed 4 bases from V and 4 bases from J; junction bases left unmatched: 10. Here the CDR3 DNA reads TGTGCCATCAGTGGCGAGAAGGGGGCGGAAGGAAACACCATATATTTT. Encoded protein: CAISGEKGAEGNTIYF.

This clone came up a few times. V gene TRBV11-2 combines with J gene TRBJ1-1, with 10 positions matching TRBD1. This CDR3 is 15 amino acids long. V was pared by 1 base and J by 11 bases, with 10 bases of the junction left unmatched. Germline V gene lookup returns CDR1 SGHAT and CDR2 FQNNGV. In DNA, the CDR3 is TGTGCCAGCAGCTTAGTTTCGGCGACAGGGGGCTTCGCTTTCTTT. Residues: CASSLVSATGGFAFF.

CDR3 sequence reads: CASSDDSYEQYF. CDR3 coding DNA: TGTGCCAGCAGTGACGACAGCTACGAGCAGTACTTC. V usage is TRBV2 and J usage is TRBJ2-7; a weak D match, TRBD1 (5 bases). The germline V and J ends were trimmed by 3 bases and 3 bases, with 6 bases remaining between them. CDR3 length: 12 residues. Germline CDR1 and CDR2: SNHLY and FYNNEI.

This clone came up a few times. V gene TRBV7-9 combines with J gene TRBJ1-4, with D perhaps matching TRBD1 (5 bases). The CDR3 spans 16 residues. V was clipped by 2 bases and J by 1 base, with 11 bases between them. CDR1 SEHNR and CDR2 FQNEAQ come from the germline V gene (reference sequence). This chain's CDR3 is CASSLKGVGTNEKLFF. In DNA form, the CDR3 reads TGTGCCAGCAGCTTAAAAGGGGTTGGAACTAATGAAAAACTGTTTTTT.

V and J are TRBV18 and TRBJ1-6; 7 bases map to TRBD1. The CDR3 contains 17 residues. The germline CDR1 and CDR2 sequences are KGHSH and LQKENI. V trimming: 2 bases; J trimming: 0 bases; junction bases outside the gene matches: 4. Here the CDR3 DNA reads TGTGCCAGCTCACCAAATGCAGGGGGCTCCTATAATTCACCCCTCCACTTT. Translated: CASSPNAGGSYNSPLHF.

The chain employs TRBV3-1 (or the pseudogene TRBV3-2) and TRBJ2-1; 13 bases line up with TRBD2. CDR1 and CDR2 from the germline V gene are LGHDT and YNNKEL (reference sequence). The CDR3 loop spans 17 amino acids. V was pared by 0 bases and J by 8 bases, with 7 bases of the junction left unmatched. The CDR3 loop reads CASSQETSGGAPHEQFF. In DNA form, the CDR3 reads TGTGCCAGCAGCCAAGAAACTAGCGGGGGGGCGCCGCATGAGCAGTTCTTC.

The rearrangement joins TRBV24-1 to TRBJ1-2, with TRBD1 identical over 7 bases. After removal of 3 bases from V and 6 bases from J, the junction contained 9 bases not matched to a gene. Per the germline V gene, CDR1 is KGHDR and CDR2 is SFDVKD. This CDR3 spans 15 amino acids. This CDR3 reads CATSDPAGTANGYTF. CDR3 DNA: TGTGCCACCAGTGATCCAGCTGGGACAGCTAATGGCTACACCTTC.

The chain joins TRBV18 to TRBJ1-1; 9 bases agree with TRBD1. The CDR3 is 18 amino acids. V trimming: 1 base; J trimming: 3 bases; junction bases outside the gene matches: 12. Germline V gene sequence: CDR1 KGHSH, CDR2 LQKENI. CDR3 coding DNA: TGTGCCAGCTCACCACTTTCTCCCGGGACAGGGAGGGACACTGAAGCTTTCTTT. Protein: CASSPLSPGTGRDTEAFF. Together with reference TRBV18 and TRBJ1-1, the CDR3 gives the full variable domain: NAGVMQNPRHLVRRRGQEARLRCSPMKGHSHVYWYRQLPEEGLKFMVYLQKENIIDESGMPKERFSAEFPKEGPSILRIQQVVRGDSAAYFCASSPLSPGTGRDTEAFFGQGTRLTVV.

This chain uses TRBV28 with TRBJ1-4; TRBD1 aligns across 8 bases. The CDR3 totals 13 residues. From germline, CDR1 is MDHEN and CDR2 SYDVKM. J gave up 3 bases and V 8 bases, and 2 bases lay outside the gene matches. The CDR3 sequence: CASRQGPNEKLFF. In nucleotides, the CDR3 is TGTGCCAGCCGACAGGGGCCTAATGAAAAACTGTTTTTT.

This chain joins TRBV5-6 and TRBJ1-1; D remains unclear. Germline V lookup: CDR1 SGHDT, CDR2 YYEEEE. The ends were cut back, 1 base at V and 1 base at J, with 8 bases in the middle. The CDR3 runs 14 residues. CDR3 loop: CASSLLNRNTEAFF. DNA of the CDR3: TGTGCCAGCAGCTTGTTGAACAGGAACACTGAAGCTTTCTTT.

The rearrangement links TRBV4-1 to TRBJ1-3; 7 nucleotides agree with TRBD1. The CDR3 has 16 amino acids. Germline V lookup: CDR1 MGHRA, CDR2 YSYEKL. V gave up 2 bases and J gave up 6 bases; unmatched junction bases: 10. The CDR3, as DNA: TGCGCCAGCAGCCAAAGAAGGGGGCGCGAAGTAAACACCATATATTTT. This codes for CASSQRRGREVNTIYF.

The V call is TRBV18, the J call TRBJ2-7; 9 nucleotides agree with TRBD1. CDR1 and CDR2 from the germline V gene are KGHSH and LQKENI. CDR3 length: 14 amino acids. V was pared by 3 bases and J by 0 bases, with 0 bases of the junction left unmatched. CDR3 sequence reads: CASSPTGGSYEQYF. CDR3 in DNA: TGTGCCAGCTCACCGACAGGGGGCTCCTACGAGCAGTACTTC.

J is TRBJ2-7 and V is TRBV11-3; 7 bases map to TRBD2. CDR1 is SGHNT, CDR2 YENEEA, per germline. The CDR3 consists of 17 residues. With V trimmed by 0 bases and J by 2 bases, 10 bases remained unmatched. CDR3 protein: CASSLDRGSGLTYEQYF. The CDR3 DNA sequence: TGTGCCAGCAGCTTAGATCGTGGTAGCGGGCTGACCTACGAGCAGTACTTC. The complete variable domain, with remaining parts taken from reference TRBV11-3 and TRBJ2-7, reads EAGVVQSPRYKIIEKKQPVAFWCNPISGHNTLYWYLQNLGQGPELLIRYENEEAVDDSQLPKDRFSAERLKGVDSTLKIQPAELGDSAVYLCASSLDRGSGLTYEQYFGPGTRLTVT.

V is TRBV28 and J is TRBJ1-4; D uncertain. Trimming took off 6 bases at V and 10 bases at J, with 12 bases between the two ends. CDR3 length: 12 amino acids. Looked up from germline, CDR1 is MDHEN and CDR2 is SYDVKM. The CDR3 sequence is CASRLGVGKLFF. The CDR3 nucleotides read TGTGCCAGCAGGCTGGGAGTGGGAAAACTGTTTTTT.

This chain joins TRBV10-2 and TRBJ2-3; D is perhaps TRBD1 (6 bases). Germline V CDR1 and CDR2: WSHSY, SAAADI. CDR3 length: 15 residues. Trimming shortened V by 11 bases and J by 2 bases, and 20 bases separated the two germline ends. The CDR3 region is CASQKGVKDTDTQYF. As DNA, the CDR3 is TGCGCCTCTCAAAAGGGGGTAAAGGACACAGATACGCAGTATTTT.

The count of this clone is one. This rearrangement joins TRBV15 to TRBJ1-3; D call uncertain. V lost 0 bases and J 0 bases, leaving 18 bases between the germline ends. The germline gives CDR1 LNHNV, CDR2 YYDKDF (reference sequence). CDR3 length: 19 amino acids. CDR3 sequence reads: CATSRDIGQSGISGNTIYF. DNA for the CDR3: TGTGCCACCAGCAGAGATATCGGGCAGTCGGGAATCTCTGGAAACACCATATATTTT.

J is TRBJ2-7 and V is TRBV27, with 8 bases lining up with TRBD1. The V segment lost 5 bases and the J segment 5 bases; nucleotides outside the gene matches: 8. Germline lookup yields CDR1 MNHEY and CDR2 SMNVEV (reference sequence). The length of the CDR3 is 14 residues. The CDR3 loop is CASSTQQGGHEQYF. Written as DNA, the CDR3 is TGTGCCAGCAGTACCCAACAGGGGGGTCACGAGCAGTACTTC.

The chain links TRBV5-1 to TRBJ1-1, with D maybe TRBD1 (6 bases). V was pared by 2 bases and J by 3 bases, with 20 bases between. CDR1 and CDR2 (germline): SGHRS, YFSETQ. The CDR3 is 17 residues long. CDR3 residues: CASSLQGVSRSDTEAFF. CDR3 in DNA: TGCGCCAGCAGCTTACAGGGAGTAAGTCGGTCGGACACTGAAGCTTTCTTT.